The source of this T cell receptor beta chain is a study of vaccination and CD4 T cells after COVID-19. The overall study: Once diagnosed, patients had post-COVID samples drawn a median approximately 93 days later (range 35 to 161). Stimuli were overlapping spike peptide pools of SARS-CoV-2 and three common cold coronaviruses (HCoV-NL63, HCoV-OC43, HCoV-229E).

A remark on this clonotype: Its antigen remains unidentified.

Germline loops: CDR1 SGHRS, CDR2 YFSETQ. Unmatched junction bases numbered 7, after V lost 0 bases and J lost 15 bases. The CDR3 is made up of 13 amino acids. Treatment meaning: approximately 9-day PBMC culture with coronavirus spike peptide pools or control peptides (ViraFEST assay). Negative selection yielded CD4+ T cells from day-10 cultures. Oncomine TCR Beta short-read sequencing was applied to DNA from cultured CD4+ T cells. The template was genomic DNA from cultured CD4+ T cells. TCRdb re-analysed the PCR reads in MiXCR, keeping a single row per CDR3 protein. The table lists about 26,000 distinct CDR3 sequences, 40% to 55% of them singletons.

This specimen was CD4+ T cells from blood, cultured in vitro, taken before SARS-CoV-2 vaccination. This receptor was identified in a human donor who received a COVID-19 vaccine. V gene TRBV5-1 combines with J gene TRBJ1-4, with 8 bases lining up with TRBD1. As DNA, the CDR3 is TGCGCCAGCAGCTTGGGAACAGGGGGAGAAGTGTTTTTT. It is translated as CASSLGTGGEVFF. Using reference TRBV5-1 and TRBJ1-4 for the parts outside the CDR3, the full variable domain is KAGVTQTPRYLIKTRGQQVTLSCSPISGHRSVSWYQQTPGQGLQFLFEYFSETQRNKGNFPGRFSGRQFSNSRSEMNVSTLELGDSALYLCASSLGTGGEVFFGSGTQLSVL.